These T cell receptor beta chains were read from a single sample in a study of somatic mutations in cytotoxic T cells in rheumatoid arthritis. This table comes from immunoSEQ multiplex PCR, and its TCRdb copy is limited to in-frame clones, with some not included. Of 12,000 to 15,000 clones in the sample, roughly 72% are singletons; the top ten hold 28%. Sequencing was carried out using CD8+ T cells sorted from blood. Every receptor here comes from an adult with rheumatoid arthritis. Each CDR3 is given with its conserved first and last residue. A D gene is named only where the DNA matches it firmly. A row's size may be missing; if present it is once, few, many or a size class.

cdr3_nt	cdr3_aa	clone_size	d_call	v_call	j_call
TGCGCCAGCAGCCAAATTCAGGGGAAGTCCTACGAGCAGTACTTC	CASSQIQGKSYEQYF	-	-	TRBV4-1	TRBJ2-7
TGTGCCAGCAGCTTGTCAGTGACGAACACTGAAGCTTTCTTT	CASSLSVTNTEAFF	-	-	TRBV5-4	TRBJ1-1
TGTGCCAGCAGCGAGACATCTAACTATGGCTACACCTTC	CASSETSNYGYTF	-	-	TRBV9	TRBJ1-2
TGCGCCAGCAGCCAAGAAAGACAGGTGGCCGGGGAGCTGTTTTTT	CASSQERQVAGELFF	-	-	TRBV4-1	TRBJ2-2
TGTGCCAGCAGTTACGGCCCGCATCAGCCCCAGCATTTT	CASSYGPHQPQHF	-	-	TRBV6-5	TRBJ1-5
TGCGCCAGCAGCCAAGATCCAGGGGTCCGAGGCGAGCAGTACTTC	CASSQDPGVRGEQYF	-	-	TRBV4-1	TRBJ2-7
TGTGCCATCAGCAACCGGGACAGGTCGCAGTATTTT	CAISNRDRSQYF	few	TRBD1	TRBV10-3	TRBJ2-3
TGTGCCAGCAGCCTTGGGACAGCGACTGAAGCTTTCTTT	CASSLGTATEAFF	-	TRBD1	TRBV6-6	TRBJ1-1
TGCGCCAGCAGCCAAGAAACCGGGACTGATTATGGCTACACCTTC	CASSQETGTDYGYTF	once	-	TRBV4-1	TRBJ1-2
TGTGCCAGCAGCTTACAGGGATGGAGGAACACTGAAGCTTTCTTT	CASSLQGWRNTEAFF	-	-	TRBV7-9	TRBJ1-1
TGTGCCAGCAGCTTGGGACTGGATCAGCCCCAGCATTTT	CASSLGLDQPQHF	few	-	TRBV7-2	TRBJ1-5
TGTGCCAGCAGTGAAGTTGGGGACGAGCGGTACTTC	CASSEVGDERYF	-	-	TRBV6-1	TRBJ2-7
TGTGCCAGCAGTTCTACTCCTAGGGGGACCACTGAAGCTTTCTTT	CASSSTPRGTTEAFF	once	-	TRBV6-5	TRBJ1-1
TGTGCCTGGTTCCCGGGACAGGGGAATTCACCCCTCCACTTT	CAWFPGQGNSPLHF	-	TRBD1	TRBV30	TRBJ1-6
TGTGCCAGCAGCCCCGGGACAGGTTACACAGATACGCAGTATTTT	CASSPGTGYTDTQYF	-	TRBD1	TRBV28	TRBJ2-3
TGCGCCAGCAGTGAGCGGGGATATAGCAATCAGCCCCAGCATTTT	CASSERGYSNQPQHF	-	-	TRBV10-1	TRBJ1-5
TGTGCCAGCAGTAGGACAGGGGAAACCTACGAGCAGTACTTC	CASSRTGETYEQYF	-	TRBD1	TRBV6-1	TRBJ2-7
TGTGCCAGCAGCCACAGCGGTAACACAGATACGCAGTATTTT	CASSHSGNTDTQYF	-	-	TRBV7-6	TRBJ2-3
TGTGCCAGCAGTTTAGACACCGAGGGTCAGCCCCAGCATTTT	CASSLDTEGQPQHF	-	-	TRBV27	TRBJ1-5
TGTGCCAGCAGTCGTAGAGGGACAGGAGCCTACGAGCAGTACTTC	CASSRRGTGAYEQYF	-	TRBD1	TRBV27	TRBJ2-7
TGTGCCAGCAGCTTAAACCCCGGAGCGGAATACAATGAGCAGTTCTTC	CASSLNPGAEYNEQFF	-	-	TRBV7-6	TRBJ2-1
TGTGCCAGCAGTTTCGGCAGGGGGACGTCTGAAGCTTTCTTT	CASSFGRGTSEAFF	-	TRBD1	TRBV28	TRBJ1-1
TGTGCCAGCAGCCTCGGCCACTACAGCGCTCAAGAGACCCAGTACTTC	CASSLGHYSAQETQYF	once	-	TRBV5-7	TRBJ2-5
TGTGCCAGCAGTTACTCTGACGAACACTACGAGCAGTACTTC	CASSYSDEHYEQYF	-	-	TRBV6-5	TRBJ2-7
TGTGCCACCCCGGCGGGGGCCTTGGACACTGAAGCTTTCTTT	CATPAGALDTEAFF	-	-	TRBV7-9	TRBJ1-1
TGTGCCAGCAGCATGACAGGGGTCTATGGCTACACCTTC	CASSMTGVYGYTF	-	TRBD1	TRBV11-2	TRBJ1-2
TGCGCCAGGATTCCCCGGGCAACAGATACGCAGTATTTT	CARIPRATDTQYF	-	-	TRBV10-1	TRBJ2-3
TGTGCCAGCAGTTACGGGGAGCTTACCACAGATACGCAGTATTTT	CASSYGELTTDTQYF	-	-	TRBV6-5	TRBJ2-3
TGTGCCAGCAGTGAAGGGGGGACTCAGCCCCAGCATTTT	CASSEGGTQPQHF	few	-	TRBV2	TRBJ1-5
TGTGCCACCAGCAGAGAGGAAAACACAGATACGCAGTATTTT	CATSREENTDTQYF	-	-	TRBV15	TRBJ2-3
TGTGCCAGCAGTCACAGGGGTGGCAACTATGGCTACACCTTC	CASSHRGGNYGYTF	-	TRBD1	TRBV6-5	TRBJ1-2
TGTGCCAGCAGTCCCAGGGTACCCTACGAGCAGTACTTC	CASSPRVPYEQYF	-	-	TRBV2	TRBJ2-7
TGTGCCAGCAGCCCACCGGGACTAAGCAATGAGCAGTTCTTC	CASSPPGLSNEQFF	medium-sized	TRBD2	TRBV11-3	TRBJ2-1
TGTGCCAGTAGTGGGGGGGGCGACTACAATGAGCAGTTCTTC	CASSGGGDYNEQFF	-	-	TRBV19	TRBJ2-1
TGTGCCAGCAGTGCTACAGGGTCCTATAATTCACCCCTCCACTTT	CASSATGSYNSPLHF	-	-	TRBV6-5	TRBJ1-6
TGTGCCAGTAGTGTGTCGGATCTAACTACCTACGAGCAGTACTTC	CASSVSDLTTYEQYF	once	-	TRBV19	TRBJ2-7
TGCGCCAGCAGCCAAGATTTCCCGCAGGGGATTAAGTTCTTC	CASSQDFPQGIKFF	-	-	TRBV4-1	TRBJ2-1
TGTGCCAGTAGTACGGACATAACTCTTACCTACGAGCAGTACTTC	CASSTDITLTYEQYF	-	-	TRBV19	TRBJ2-7
TGTGCCAGCAGTTCCCGACTAGCGGGGGGTGAGACCCAGTACTTC	CASSSRLAGGETQYF	medium-sized	TRBD2	TRBV27	TRBJ2-5
TGTGCCAGTAGTATCCCCACTGGGGACATGAACACTGAAGCTTTCTTT	CASSIPTGDMNTEAFF	-	-	TRBV19	TRBJ1-1
TGTGCCAGCAGCTTGGTAACCAGGAACACTGAAGCTTTCTTT	CASSLVTRNTEAFF	-	-	TRBV5-5	TRBJ1-1
TGTGCCAGCAGTCAAAGATCGAATCAGCCCCAGCATTTT	CASSQRSNQPQHF	-	-	TRBV6-6	TRBJ1-5
TGTGCCAGCAGTTTGGTGGCGGGTGAGGAAGAGACCCAGTACTTC	CASSLVAGEEETQYF	-	-	TRBV28	TRBJ2-5
TGTGCCAGCACCCACAGGGGTCCTCTGGGAAACACCATATATTTT	CASTHRGPLGNTIYF	-	TRBD1	TRBV6-1	TRBJ1-3
TGTGCCAGCAGCTCTTCAGCGGGACAGGGTAATGAGCAGTTCTTC	CASSSSAGQGNEQFF	once	TRBD1	TRBV9	TRBJ2-1
TGTGCCAGCAGTGAAGCTCTAGGGGGTCCCTACGAGCAGTACTTC	CASSEALGGPYEQYF	-	-	TRBV6-1	TRBJ2-7
TGTGCCAGCAGCCCAGGCGAACAGGGGGGAGAGACCCAGTACTTC	CASSPGEQGGETQYF	-	TRBD1	TRBV7-9	TRBJ2-5
TGTGCCAGCAGCTTAACCCCCGGGGACAGCTCCTACGAGCAGTACTTC	CASSLTPGDSSYEQYF	-	TRBD1	TRBV7-2	TRBJ2-7
TGTGCCAGCAGCTCCCTTTCTAGCGGGGGAGCCTACGAGCAGTACTTC	CASSSLSSGGAYEQYF	-	TRBD2	TRBV5-4	TRBJ2-7
TGTGCCAGCAGTCAAACAGGGAATGGTCATGGCTACACCTTC	CASSQTGNGHGYTF	-	-	TRBV2	TRBJ1-2
TGCGCCAGCAGCCAAGCCTACATCGCTTTCTTT	CASSQAYIAFF	few	-	TRBV4-1	TRBJ1-1
TGTGCCAGCAGCACCTCCGGGACCTACAATGAGCAGTTCTTC	CASSTSGTYNEQFF	-	-	TRBV9	TRBJ2-1
TGCGCCAGCAGCCAAGATTGGGCAGGGGAGCAGCCCCAGCATTTT	CASSQDWAGEQPQHF	-	-	TRBV4-1	TRBJ1-5
TGTGCCAGCAGCCCCTCCCCGAAGGGGGGGGGCTACGAGCAGTACTTC	CASSPSPKGGGYEQYF	-	-	TRBV9	TRBJ2-7
TGTGCCAGCAGCTTAGAGAGGGGTTTCTCCTACAATGAGCAGTTCTTC	CASSLERGFSYNEQFF	few	-	TRBV7-6	TRBJ2-1
TGTGCCAGCAGCTCGACAGGGGAGGGAGCCAAAAACATTCAGTACTTC	CASSSTGEGAKNIQYF	-	-	TRBV13	TRBJ2-4
TGTGCCAGCAGCGTAGGGGGGGGGATGGGTACTGAAGCTTTCTTT	CASSVGGGMGTEAFF	-	-	TRBV9	TRBJ1-1
TGTGCCAGCAGTTCTCTTGGCGGTTCTAATGAAAAACTGTTTTTT	CASSSLGGSNEKLFF	few	-	TRBV7-8	TRBJ1-4
TGTGCCAGCAGCGGGGGACAGGGGTTCTCCTACGAGCAGTACTTC	CASSGGQGFSYEQYF	-	TRBD1	TRBV7-9	TRBJ2-7
TGTGCCAGCAGTGAATGGGCTGATGGGTGGGGGACTGAAGCTTTCTTT	CASSEWADGWGTEAFF	-	-	TRBV6-1	TRBJ1-1